These T cell receptor beta chains were read from a single sample in a study of radiotherapy plus CTLA-4 blockade in lung cancer. Measured with immunoSEQ multiplex PCR; TCRdb has only the in-frame clones, and not every one. The data hold more than 40,000 clones, with 76% observed a single time. This sample comprised peripheral blood, obtained from a patient treated with radiotherapy plus ipilimumab. The receptors stem from a human donor with non-small cell lung cancer who had stable disease on radiotherapy plus ipilimumab. Both conserved end residues are trimmed from each CDR3.

TRBV5-1 ASSQRGGAIDQY
TRBV7-6 ASSLNPDSYNEQF
TRBV28 ASSSGTLGGYT
TRBV28 ASSLFTRRGQNIQY
TRBV7-2 ASSHHDTPSNGYT
TRBV29-1 SARRGPDTGELF
TRBV5-4 ASSLKGLAGGF
TRBV7-9 ASSLGQGYGYT
TRBV15 ATSRPTETQY
TRBV6-1 ASSDEIVTGASSYNSPLH
TRBV6-5 ASSGQGLNEKLF
TRBV5-6 ASTRGGTGADRFF
TRBV10-1 ASSDYGGLRDSSSYEQY
TRBV6-1 ASENGQILNTEAF
TRBV7-2 ASSPFGVGRQGDTEAF
TRBV2 ASRRDSPEAF
TRBV18 ASSPPTGANSPLH
TRBV7-2 ASSKDRGRETQY
TRBV7-9 ASSKGQGFNSPLH
TRBV2 ANKREMNTEAF
TRBV29-1 SVDKAGIYNEQF
TRBV7-9 ASSRSGDYGYT
TRBV5-6 ASSAPTGSETQY
TRBV13 ASSEARLAGGPSRTDTQY
TRBV28 ASFEGTPHQPQH
TRBV9 ASSARVMGDTQY
TRBV4-2 ASSPGGQSYGYT
TRBV28 ASSFGGQETQY
TRBV2 ASARAGAPGYT
TRBV2 ASSSPGGYGANVLT
TRBV4-3 ASSQGERGARTGELF